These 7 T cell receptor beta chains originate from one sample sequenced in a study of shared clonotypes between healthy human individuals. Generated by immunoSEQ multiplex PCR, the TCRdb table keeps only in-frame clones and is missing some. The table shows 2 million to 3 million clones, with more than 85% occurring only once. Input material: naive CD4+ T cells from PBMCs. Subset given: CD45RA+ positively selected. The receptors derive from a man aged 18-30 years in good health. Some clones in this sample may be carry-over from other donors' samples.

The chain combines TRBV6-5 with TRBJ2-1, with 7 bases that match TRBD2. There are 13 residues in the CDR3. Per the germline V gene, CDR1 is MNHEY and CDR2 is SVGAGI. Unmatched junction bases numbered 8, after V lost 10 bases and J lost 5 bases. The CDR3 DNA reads TGTGCCACCACCCCCGCGGGAGACAATGAGCAGTTCTTC. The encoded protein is CATTPAGDNEQFF.

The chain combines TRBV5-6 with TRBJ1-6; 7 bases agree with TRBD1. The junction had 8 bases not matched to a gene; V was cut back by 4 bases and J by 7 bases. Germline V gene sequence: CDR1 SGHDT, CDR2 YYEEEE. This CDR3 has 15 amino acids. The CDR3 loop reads CASSQEFRGNSPLHF. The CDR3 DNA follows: TGTGCCAGCAGCCAGGAGTTCAGGGGGAATTCACCCCTCCACTTT.

In DNA form, the CDR3 reads TGTGCCAGCACCCTCCTCACCTCTGGGGCCAACGTCCTGACTTTC. It specifies CASTLLTSGANVLTF. The rearrangement uses TRBV2 and TRBJ2-6; no clear D gene. Trimming pared 7 bases from V and 0 bases from J, leaving 10 bases between. The germline gives CDR1 SNHLY, CDR2 FYNNEI. CDR3 size: 15 residues. Full variable domain (remainder filled in from reference TRBV2 and TRBJ2-6): EPEVTQTPSHQVTQMGQEVILRCVPISNHLYFYWYRQILGQKVEFLVSFYNNEISEKSEIFDDQFSVERPDGSNFTLKIRSTKLEDSAMYFCASTLLTSGANVLTFGAGSRLTVL.

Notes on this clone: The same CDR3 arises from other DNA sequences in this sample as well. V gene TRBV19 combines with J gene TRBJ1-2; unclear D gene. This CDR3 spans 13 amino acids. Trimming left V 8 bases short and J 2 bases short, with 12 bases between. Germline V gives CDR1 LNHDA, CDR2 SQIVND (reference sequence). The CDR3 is CASSWASNYGYTF. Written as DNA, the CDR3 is TGTGCCAGTTCGTGGGCTAGCAACTATGGCTACACCTTC.

DNA of the CDR3: TGTGCCACCAGCAGAGACCGGACTAGCGGGAGTCGAGAGACCCAGTACTTC. This codes for CATSRDRTSGSRETQYF. This sequence joins TRBV15 and TRBJ2-5, with 13 nucleotides matching TRBD2. The CDR3 has 17 residues. V lost 0 bases, J lost 4 bases, and 5 bases stayed unmatched. CDR1 LNHNV and CDR2 YYDKDF come from the germline V gene (reference sequence).

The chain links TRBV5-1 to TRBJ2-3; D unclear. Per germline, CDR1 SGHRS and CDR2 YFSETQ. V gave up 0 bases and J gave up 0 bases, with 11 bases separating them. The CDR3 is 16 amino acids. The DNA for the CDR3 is TGCGCCAGCAGCTTGGGGGTCAGCGATAGCACAGATACGCAGTATTTT. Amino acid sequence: CASSLGVSDSTDTQYF.

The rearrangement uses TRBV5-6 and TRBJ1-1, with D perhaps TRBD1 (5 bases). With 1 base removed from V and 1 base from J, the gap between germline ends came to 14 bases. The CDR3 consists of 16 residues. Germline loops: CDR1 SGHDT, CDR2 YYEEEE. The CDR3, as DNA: TGTGCCAGCAGCTTGCGGACAATTACGGAGAACACTGAAGCTTTCTTT. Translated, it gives CASSLRTITENTEAFF.